Following are 18 T cell receptor beta chains from one sample sequenced in a study of blood T cell repertoires in COVID-19. The data were produced by immunoSEQ multiplex PCR, yet TCRdb's version contains in-frame clones alone and is incomplete. The sample holds 150,000 to 200,000 clones, around 79% seen once. The sequenced sample was PBMCs or T cells enriched from blood (not recorded which). All receptors derive from a man aged 50 to 60 who had recovered from COVID-19.

J is TRBJ1-1 and V is TRBV19, with D possibly being TRBD1 (5 bases). Germline CDR1 LNHDA, CDR2 SQIVND (reference sequence). The ends were cut back, 5 bases at V and 5 bases at J, with 15 bases in the middle. This CDR3 has 14 residues. Written as DNA, the CDR3 is TGTGCCAGTAGTCCCAGGGAGGGTAAAACTGAAGCTTTCTTT. Translating it yields CASSPREGKTEAFF.

This clone was observed a handful of times. The chain joins TRBV7-9 to TRBJ2-7; D gene uncertain. This CDR3 region has 11 residues. Germline V gene lookup returns CDR1 SEHNR and CDR2 FQNEAQ (reference sequence). V lost 2 bases to trimming and J lost 4 bases, with 3 bases between them. Here the CDR3 DNA reads TGTGCCAGCAGCTTACAGTACGAGCAGTACTTC. This codes for CASSLQYEQYF.

The V and J genes are TRBV18 and TRBJ1-1; TRBD1 aligns across 7 bases. The V gene end was trimmed by 2 bases and the J gene end by 10 bases; junction bases not matched to a gene: 10. The CDR3 is 14 residues long. CDR1 is KGHSH and CDR2 is LQKENI in the germline V gene. The CDR3 region is CASSPGAGGLGAFF. CDR3 coding DNA: TGTGCCAGCTCACCAGGGGCAGGGGGTTTGGGAGCTTTCTTT.

Comment on this clone: A junction boundary mismatches the germline segment, possibly from a read error. The V call is TRBV18, the J call TRBJ2-2; 7 bases line up with TRBD1. CDR1 and CDR2 (germline): KGHSH, LQKENI. This CDR3 has 13 residues. Here the CDR3 DNA reads TGTGCCAGCTCGCCACAGGGGCCCGGGGAGCTGTTTTTT. It codes for CASSPQGPGELFF.

This clone turned up a few times. The CDR3 region has the DNA TGTGCCAGCACCAGACAGTCCTATAATTCACCCCTCCACTTT. Its protein product is CASTRQSYNSPLHF. J is TRBJ1-6 and V is TRBV2, with TRBD1 as a possible D gene (5 bases). Germline V gene sequence: CDR1 SNHLY, CDR2 FYNNEI. Trimming removed 7 bases from V and 1 base from J, with 8 bases in between. The CDR3 is 14 residues long.

V gene TRBV25-1 combines with J gene TRBJ2-3, with 7 bases lining up with TRBD2. Germline V CDR1 and CDR2: MGHDK, SYGVNS. V shed 7 bases and J 2 bases; nucleotides not matched to a gene: 9. This CDR3 region has 15 residues. As DNA, the CDR3 is TGTGCCAGCACCCCCTCGACTAGCCCCACAGATACGCAGTATTTT. Amino acids: CASTPSTSPTDTQYF.

The rearrangement joins TRBV3-1 (or the pseudogene TRBV3-2) to TRBJ2-5; D unclear. The CDR3 length is 17 residues. The germline CDR1 and CDR2 sequences are LGHDT and YNNKEL (reference sequence). V lost 0 bases to trimming and J lost 0 bases, with 14 bases between them. The CDR3: CASSQDLGGWDQETQYF. As DNA, the CDR3 is TGTGCCAGCAGCCAAGATCTAGGTGGTTGGGACCAAGAGACCCAGTACTTC.

The chain uses TRBV4-2 and TRBJ2-1; D uncertain. CDR3 length: 13 amino acids. Germline CDR1 reads LGHNA; CDR2 reads YNFKEQ. V shed 1 base and J shed 5 bases, with 6 bases lying between them. Here the CDR3 DNA reads TGTGCCAGCAGCCAAGTCGGTAACAATGAGCAGTTCTTC. Amino acids: CASSQVGNNEQFF.

The J gene is TRBJ1-1, the V gene TRBV2, with TRBD1 matching 7 bases. This CDR3 contains 12 residues. CDR1 is SNHLY and CDR2 is FYNNEI in the germline V gene. The J segment lost 5 bases and the V segment lost 11 bases, leaving 8 bases of the junction unmatched. CDR3: CAGGGRRTEAFF. CDR3 in DNA: TGTGCCGGAGGGGGCCGGAGGACTGAAGCTTTCTTT.

The chain joins TRBV5-1 to TRBJ2-6, with 13 positions matching TRBD2. Trimming took 2 bases from V and 0 from J; bases not matched to a gene: 11. Germline V lookup: CDR1 SGHRS, CDR2 YFSETQ. The CDR3 is 21 residues long. The CDR3: CASSLRTSGGRTSSGANVLTF. CDR3 in DNA: TGCGCCAGCAGCTTAAGGACTAGCGGGGGTCGTACAAGCTCTGGGGCCAACGTCCTGACTTTC.

This chain joins TRBV27 and TRBJ2-2; TRBD2 is a possible D gene (6 bases). V gave up 11 bases and J gave up 1 base, with 11 bases separating them. The CDR3 has 13 amino acids. In germline, CDR1 is MNHEY, CDR2 SMNVEV (reference sequence). The CDR3 region is CACGRGNTGELFF. The CDR3 nucleotides are TGTGCCTGTGGGCGGGGGAACACCGGGGAGCTGTTTTTT.

A word on this clone: A read error may account for a junction end that differs from germline. The rearrangement joins TRBV6-5 to TRBJ1-4; no reliable D call. Per the germline V gene, CDR1 is MNHEY and CDR2 is SVGAGI. This CDR3 contains 15 residues. The CDR3 bases are TGTGCCAGCAGTCACTCCCGGGGTCGGAATGAAAAACTGTTTTTT. Protein product: CASSHSRGRNEKLFF.

The chain couples TRBV30 to TRBJ2-7; 11 nucleotides match TRBD2. The CDR3 sequence is 13 residues long. Germline CDR1 GTSNPN, CDR2 SVGIG (reference sequence). The V and J ends lost 4 bases and 7 bases, in that order; junction bases with no gene match: 6. CDR3 in amino acids: CAWKTSGVEEQYF. Here the CDR3 DNA reads TGTGCCTGGAAGACTAGCGGGGTGGAAGAGCAGTACTTC. The variable domain in full, completed from reference TRBV30 and TRBJ2-7, reads SQTIHQWPATLVQPVGSPLSLECTVEGTSNPNLYWYRQAAGRGLQLLFYSVGIGQISSEVPQNLSASRPQDRQFILSSKKLLLSDSGFYLCAWKTSGVEEQYFGPGTRLTVT.

The chain recombines TRBV19 with TRBJ1-2; D might be TRBD1 (6 bases). The V gene's germline CDR1 is LNHDA and CDR2 SQIVND (reference sequence). V dropped 8 bases and J dropped 5 bases, with 15 bases sitting between them. CDR3 size: 13 residues. Here the CDR3 reads CASSDSLKYGYTF. The CDR3 DNA reads as TGTGCCAGTTCGGACAGTCTAAAGTATGGCTACACCTTC.

J is TRBJ2-5 and V is TRBV24-1, with 9 bases matching TRBD2. In germline, CDR1 is KGHDR, CDR2 SFDVKD. This CDR3 region has 15 residues. V lost 3 bases and J lost 5; bases outside the gene matches: 6. The CDR3 is CATSDVGLASETQYF. CDR3 in DNA: TGTGCCACCAGTGATGTCGGACTAGCGAGCGAGACCCAGTACTTC.

The rearrangement uses TRBV4-1 and TRBJ1-1; 7 nucleotides agree with TRBD1. V gave up 1 base and J gave up 4 bases; unmatched junction bases: 12. CDR1 is MGHRA and CDR2 is YSYEKL in the germline V gene. This CDR3 is built from 17 residues. Written as DNA, the CDR3 is TGCGCCAGCAGCCAAGTAGGGCTGACAGGGTCGGGCACTGAAGCTTTCTTT. Translation: CASSQVGLTGSGTEAFF.

This clone was recorded only once. The rearrangement joins TRBV28 to TRBJ2-6; 8 nucleotides agree with TRBD1. This CDR3 spans 16 amino acids. The V gene end was trimmed by 6 bases and the J gene end by 0 bases; junction bases not matched to a gene: 4. Per the germline V gene, CDR1 is MDHEN and CDR2 is SYDVKM. The CDR3 protein is CASRATGGSGANVLTF. CDR3 in DNA: TGTGCCAGCAGGGCAACAGGGGGCTCTGGGGCCAACGTCCTGACTTTC.

The genes are TRBV29-1 and TRBJ2-7; 8 positions match TRBD1. Germline V gene data show CDR1 as SQVTM and CDR2 as ANQGSEA. The CDR3 covers 13 residues. V lost 5 bases to trimming and J lost 3 bases; unmatched junction nucleotides: 6. This CDR3 is CSVRTGRVYEQYF. The DNA for the CDR3 is TGCAGCGTTCGGACAGGGAGAGTCTACGAGCAGTACTTC.